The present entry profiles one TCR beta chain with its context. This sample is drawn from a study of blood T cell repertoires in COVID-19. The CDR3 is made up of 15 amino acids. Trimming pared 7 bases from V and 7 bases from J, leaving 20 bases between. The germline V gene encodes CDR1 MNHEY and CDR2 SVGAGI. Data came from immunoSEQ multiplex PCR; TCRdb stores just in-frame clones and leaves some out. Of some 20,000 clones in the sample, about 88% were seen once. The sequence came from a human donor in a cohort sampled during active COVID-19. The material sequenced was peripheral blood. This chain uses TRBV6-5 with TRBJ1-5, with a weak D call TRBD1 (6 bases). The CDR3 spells CASKWGGQGLQPQHF. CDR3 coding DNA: TGTGCCAGCAAGTGGGGAGGGCAGGGGCTCCAGCCCCAGCATTTT.